The rows below give T cell receptor beta chains drawn from one sample of a study of CD8 T cells in Susac syndrome. TCRdb reanalysed the immunoSEQ multiplex PCR reads using MiXCR and keeps one entry per CDR3 protein. The data contain under 350,000 distinct CDR3 sequences, about 90% of them singletons. Sequenced sample: CD4+ T cells from PBMCs. These TCRs come from a human donor with multiple sclerosis. Both conserved end residues are part of each CDR3. A D gene is named only where the DNA matches it firmly. Some rows mark clone size as missing; the rest say once, few, many or name a class of expanded clone.

v_call	d_call	cdr3_length	j_call	clone_size	cdr3_aa	cdr3_nt
TRBV6-5	NA	14	TRBJ1-6	NA	CASSLALANSPLHF	TGTGCCAGCAGTCTTGCCCTCGCCAATTCACCCCTCCACTTT
TRBV12-3/TRBV12-4	NA	17	TRBJ2-6	NA	CASSFGEGLGLPNVLTF	NA
TRBV7-9	NA	13	TRBJ1-2	NA	CASTDLGIITGTF	TGTGCCAGCACCGACCTAGGGATCATTACGGGGACCTTC
TRBV6-1	NA	13	TRBJ1-6	NA	CASSEENSSPLHF	TGTGCCAGCAGTGAAGAGAACAGTTCACCCCTCCACTTT
TRBV30	TRBD2	14	TRBJ2-2	NA	CAWNSGLATGELFF	TGTGCCTGGAACTCGGGACTAGCAACCGGGGAGCTGTTTTTT
TRBV30	TRBD1	13	TRBJ2-7	NA	CAWSETGPYEQYF	TGTGCCTGGAGTGAGACAGGGCCCTACGAGCAGTACTTC
TRBV29-1	TRBD1	12	TRBJ1-2	NA	CSGTGGVGGYTF	TGCAGCGGGACAGGGGGCGTCGGTGGCTACACCTTC
TRBV5-1	NA	15	TRBJ2-2	NA	CASSLSSQNTGELFF	TGCGCCAGCAGCTTGTCGTCACAGAACACCGGGGAGCTGTTTTTT
TRBV12-3/TRBV12-4	NA	12	TRBJ1-2	NA	CASSLGVYGYTF	TGTGCCAGCAGTTTGGGGGTTTATGGCTACACCTTC
TRBV9	TRBD2	16	TRBJ2-2	NA	CASSVAGGGSPGELFF	TGTGCCAGCAGCGTAGCCGGGGGGGGAAGTCCCGGGGAGCTGTTTTTT
TRBV18	NA	14	TRBJ1-1	NA	CASSPRQGVTEAFF	TGTGCCAGCTCACCACGGCAGGGCGTGACTGAAGCTTTCTTT
TRBV2	TRBD1	15	TRBJ1-5	NA	CASRGQGGSNQPQHF	TGTGCCAGCAGGGGACAGGGAGGAAGCAATCAGCCCCAGCATTTT
TRBV4-2	NA	16	TRBJ1-2	NA	CASSQAPGQLNYGYTF	TGTGCCAGCAGCCAAGCCCCGGGGCAACTTAACTATGGCTACACCTTC
TRBV10-3	NA	13	TRBJ2-3	NA	CATGGDFTDTQYF	TGTGCCACTGGAGGGGACTTCACAGATACGCAGTATTTT
TRBV29-1	NA	14	TRBJ2-1	NA	CSADTGGVYNEQFF	TGCAGCGCCGACACAGGAGGGGTATACAATGAGCAGTTCTTC
TRBV6-2/TRBV6-3	NA	11	TRBJ1-5	NA	CASSYNHNQHF	TGTGCCAGCAGTTACAATCATAACCAGCATTTT
TRBV3-1	NA	14	TRBJ1-4	once	CASSFLDDGEKLFF	TGTGCCAGCAGTTTCTTGGACGACGGGGAAAAACTGTTTTTT
TRBV5-1	TRBD1	15	TRBJ2-5	NA	CASSLRTGPGETQYF	TGCGCCAGCAGCTTGCGGACAGGGCCGGGAGAGACCCAGTACTTC
TRBV4-2	TRBD2	18	TRBJ2-5	NA	CASSQDSGGGRYQETQYF	TGTGCCAGCAGCCAAGATAGCGGGGGGGGAAGGTACCAAGAGACCCAGTACTTC
TRBV11-2	TRBD2	18	TRBJ2-5	NA	CASSLMSLAGAPRETQYF	TGTGCCAGCAGCTTAATGTCGCTAGCGGGAGCACCCCGAGAGACCCAGTACTTC
TRBV10-3	TRBD1	15	TRBJ2-2	NA	CAISAGTGNTGELFF	TGTGCCATCAGTGCCGGGACAGGGAACACCGGGGAGCTGTTTTTT
TRBV7-9	TRBD2	14	TRBJ2-1	NA	CASSLGGGYNEQFF	TGTGCCAGCAGTTTGGGCGGGGGCTACAATGAGCAGTTCTTC
TRBV3-1	TRBD2	15	TRBJ2-7	few	CASRPWGGDPMEQYF	TGTGCCAGCAGGCCATGGGGAGGGGATCCAATGGAGCAGTACTTC
TRBV10-3	NA	15	TRBJ1-5	once	CAISEAMDIYQPQHF	TGTGCCATCAGTGAGGCAATGGACATTTATCAGCCCCAGCATTTT
TRBV7-2	NA	15	TRBJ2-4	NA	CASSLTPYRADIQYF	TGTGCCAGCAGCTTGACGCCCTACAGGGCGGACATTCAGTACTTC
TRBV7-2	NA	15	TRBJ2-3	NA	CASTSPQSSTDTQYF	TGTGCCAGCACCTCCCCCCAATCGAGCACAGATACGCAGTATTTT
TRBV12-3/TRBV12-4	TRBD2	17	TRBJ2-7	once	CASSLARLAGRSYEQYF	TGTGCCAGCAGTTTAGCGCGCCTAGCGGGTCGCTCCTACGAGCAGTACTTC
TRBV19	TRBD1	14	TRBJ1-1	NA	CASSPGQGNTEAFF	TGTGCCAGTAGTCCGGGACAGGGAAACACTGAAGCTTTCTTT
TRBV7-9	TRBD1	13	TRBJ1-5	NA	CASSLTGYQPQHF	TGTGCCAGCAGCTTGACAGGGTATCAGCCCCAGCATTTT
TRBV7-2	NA	14	TRBJ2-5	NA	CASRGTAYQETQYF	TGTGCCAGCCGGGGGACAGCGTACCAAGAGACCCAGTACTTC
TRBV14	NA	15	TRBJ2-5	NA	CASSQGAAYQETQYF	TGTGCCAGCAGCCAAGGCGCGGCTTACCAAGAGACCCAGTACTTC
TRBV2	NA	12	TRBJ1-2	NA	CASSAYSDGYTF	TGTGCCAGCAGTGCCTATTCGGATGGCTACACCTTC
TRBV6-5	NA	14	TRBJ2-7	NA	CASSRPQWRNEQYF	TGTGCCAGCAGTCGTCCCCAGTGGAGAAACGAGCAGTACTTC